This TCR beta chain was retrieved from a study of blood T cell repertoires in COVID-19. At the level of the study: From T cells, B-cell-depleted T cells, or PBMCs came the material, which was cDNA or gDNA.

In the original analysis: Estimated nucleated cell counts came from reference gene primer amplification. The data were produced by immunoSEQ multiplex PCR, yet TCRdb's version contains in-frame clones alone and is incomplete. D and trimming were read from the DNA, whereas the V and J calls and clone size are those reported in that table. Of 250,000 or so clones listed, 70% to 85% are singletons. Per germline, CDR1 SNHLY and CDR2 FYNNEI. CDR3 length: 14 residues. V shed 7 bases and J shed 0 bases, with 13 bases lying between them. This clone was recorded a few times. The sequenced material came from peripheral blood. The V call is TRBV2, the J call TRBJ2-7; a weak D match, TRBD2 (5 bases). The receptor's source is a woman older than 75 with acute or convalescent COVID-19. In DNA form, the CDR3 reads TGTGCCAGCACTCAGCGGCTTAACTCCTACGAGCAGTACTTC. Its translation: CASTQRLNSYEQYF.